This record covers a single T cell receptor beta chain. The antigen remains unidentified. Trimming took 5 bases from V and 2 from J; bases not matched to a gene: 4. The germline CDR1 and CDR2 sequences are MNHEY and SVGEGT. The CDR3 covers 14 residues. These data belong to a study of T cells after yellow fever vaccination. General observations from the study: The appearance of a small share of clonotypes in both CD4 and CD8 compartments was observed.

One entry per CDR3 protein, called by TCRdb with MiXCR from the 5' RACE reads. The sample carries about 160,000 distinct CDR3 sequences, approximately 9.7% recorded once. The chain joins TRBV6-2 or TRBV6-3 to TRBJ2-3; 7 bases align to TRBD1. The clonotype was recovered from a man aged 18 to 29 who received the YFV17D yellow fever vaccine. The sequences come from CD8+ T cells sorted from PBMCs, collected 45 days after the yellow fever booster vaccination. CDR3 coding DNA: TGTGCCAGCAGTCGGGACAGACACACAGATACGCAGTATTTT. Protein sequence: CASSRDRHTDTQYF.